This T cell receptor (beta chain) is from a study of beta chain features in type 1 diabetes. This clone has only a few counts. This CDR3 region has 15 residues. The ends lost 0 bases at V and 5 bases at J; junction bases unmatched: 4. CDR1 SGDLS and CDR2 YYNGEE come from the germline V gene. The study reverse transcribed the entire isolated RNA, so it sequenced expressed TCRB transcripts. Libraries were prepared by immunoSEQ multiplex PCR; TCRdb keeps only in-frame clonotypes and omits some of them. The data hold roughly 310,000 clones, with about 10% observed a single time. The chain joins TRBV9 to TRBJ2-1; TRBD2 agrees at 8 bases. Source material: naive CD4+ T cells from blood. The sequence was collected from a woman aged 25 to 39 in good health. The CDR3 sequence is CASSVVTSVDNEQFF. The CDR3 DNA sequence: TGTGCCAGCAGCGTAGTGACTAGCGTGGACAATGAGCAGTTCTTC.